This T cell receptor beta chain is from a study of technical replicates of blood from a handful of donors. CDR1 and CDR2 from the germline V gene are LGHNA and YNFKEQ. Unmatched junction bases numbered 7, after V lost 2 bases and J lost 7 bases. The CDR3 length is 15 residues. Assay used: immunoSEQ multiplex PCR; TCRdb lists only in-frame clones, some missing. The table has about 53,000 clones, 86% seen once. The chain joins TRBV4-2 to TRBJ2-7; 11 bases line up with TRBD2. Sequenced material: PBMCs. The sequence was collected from a human donor in good health. Some clones in this sample may be carry-over from other donors' samples. CDR3 in amino acids: CASSQLSGRAWEQYF. CDR3 coding DNA: TGTGCCAGCAGCCAACTTAGCGGGAGGGCTTGGGAGCAGTACTTC.